This is a list of T cell receptor beta chains from one sample in a study of response to subunit inactivated influenza vaccine. TCRdb processed the RT-PCR reads anew with MiXCR; each CDR3 protein has one entry. This sample has 150,000 to 200,000 distinct CDR3 sequences, with roughly 12% found just once. The data were also submitted as part of a second study, on T cells expressing NK-cell markers.

Specimen: CD8+ T cells sorted from PBMCs, collected about 11 days after vaccination. The receptors stem from a man in his forties or fifties who received an inactivated influenza vaccine. CDR3s include the opening cysteine and the closing phenylalanine or tryptophan. The D gene is left open where the match is weak. Clone size is stated in some rows and not others, as once, few, many or a class when expanded.

TRBJ2-7	NA	TRBV28	NA	TGTGCCAGCAGGGGGGACAACTCCTACGAGCAGTACTTC	CASRGDNSYEQYF
TRBJ1-5	NA	TRBV4-1	few	TGCGCCAGCAGCCGGATCCAGGTGACCGATCAGCCCCAGCATTTT	CASSRIQVTDQPQHF
TRBJ1-2	NA	TRBV4-2	NA	TGTGCCAGCAGCCAAGAGACCGGGGCTACGAACTATGGCTACACCTTC	CASSQETGATNYGYTF
TRBJ2-7	TRBD1	TRBV29-1	many	TGCAGCGTTGCTGACAGGGGGTACGAGCAGTACTTC	CSVADRGYEQYF
TRBJ1-1	NA	TRBV7-9	few	TGTGCCAGCAGCTTAGCAGACCCTGAAGCTTTCTTT	CASSLADPEAFF
TRBJ2-7	TRBD1	TRBV6-1	NA	TGTGCCAGCAGTGAAATCGTGGGACAGAGCTACGAGCAGTACTTC	CASSEIVGQSYEQYF
TRBJ1-3	TRBD1	TRBV2	few	TGTGCCAGCAGTGCCGGGACAGGGACTGGAAACACCATATATTTT	CASSAGTGTGNTIYF
TRBJ2-1	NA	TRBV12-3/TRBV12-4	NA	TGTGCCAGCAGTTTAGGGGAGCCCAATGAGCAGTTCTTC	CASSLGEPNEQFF
TRBJ2-1	TRBD1	TRBV9	NA	TGTGCCAGCAGCGGGGACAGGGTAATGACGAATGAGCAGTTCTTC	CASSGDRVMTNEQFF
TRBJ1-1	NA	TRBV2	many	TGTGCCAGCAGTGAGGGACCAACAGGACTTGAAGCTTTCTTT	CASSEGPTGLEAFF
TRBJ2-1	TRBD2	TRBV7-9	many	TGTGCCAGCAGCCCTCGGGGGGACCTAATCTACAATGAGCAGTTCTTC	CASSPRGDLIYNEQFF
TRBJ2-1	NA	TRBV12-3/TRBV12-4	NA	TGTGCCAGCAGCAACCTCGGCCACAATGAGCAGTTCTTC	CASSNLGHNEQFF
TRBJ2-1	TRBD2	TRBV7-6	NA	TGTGCCAGCAGCTTACCTGGTGGTAGCGGGGGGTTGACGCAGTTCTTC	CASSLPGGSGGLTQFF
TRBJ2-1	NA	TRBV28	few	TGTGCCAGCAGTCTGGCGGGGGCTGTGGGGCAGTTCTTC	CASSLAGAVGQFF
TRBJ2-7	NA	TRBV20-1	few	TGCAGTGCTAGGGAATCAGGACAGCTAAACTTATACGAGCAGTACTTC	CSARESGQLNLYEQYF
TRBJ2-7	NA	TRBV2	NA	TGTGCCGGAGCCGGGGAATCCTACGAGCAGTACTTC	CAGAGESYEQYF
TRBJ2-7	NA	TRBV6-2/TRBV6-3	few	TGTGCCAGCAGTTACTTGGCGGGCTCCTACGAGCAGTACTTC	CASSYLAGSYEQYF
TRBJ2-5	TRBD2	TRBV12-3/TRBV12-4	NA	TGTGCCAGCAGGGACCTAGCGGGGGCCGGAGGGACCCAGTACTTC	CASRDLAGAGGTQYF
TRBJ2-7	NA	TRBV3-1	few	TGTGCCAGCAGCCCCTGGACTGGACCGAAATACGAGCAGTACTTC	CASSPWTGPKYEQYF
TRBJ2-4	NA	TRBV21-1	NA	TGTGCCAGCAGCCTCATAAGGGGAGCCAAAAACATTCAGTACTTC	CASSLIRGAKNIQYF
TRBJ1-2	NA	TRBV6-5	many	TGTGCCAGCAGTTACACGCGGACGAGGGCCAATGGCTACACCTTC	CASSYTRTRANGYTF
TRBJ2-7	TRBD1	TRBV15	NA	TGTGCCACCAGCAGAGCCCGACAGGGATCCTACGAGCAGTACTTC	CATSRARQGSYEQYF
TRBJ2-3	NA	TRBV7-9	few	TGTGCCAGCAGCTCAACCGAGGAAACGGCGGATACGCAGTATTTT	CASSSTEETADTQYF
TRBJ2-7	TRBD1	TRBV28	NA	TGTGCCAGCAGTGGGGACAGAAGCTACGAGCAGTACTTC	CASSGDRSYEQYF
TRBJ2-1	NA	TRBV7-9	NA	TGTGCCAGCAGCTCCTTCAGAGAGCAGTTCTTC	CASSSFREQFF
TRBJ2-1	TRBD2	TRBV2	NA	TGTGCCAGCAGTGATTTTAGCGGGAGCTCCTACAATGAGCAGTTCTTC	CASSDFSGSSYNEQFF
TRBJ2-1	NA	TRBV29-1	many	TGCAGCGTTGGAGCGGGCTACAATGAGCAGTTCTTC	CSVGAGYNEQFF
TRBJ2-7	TRBD2	TRBV3-1	many	TGTGCCAGCAGCCCAAGACTAGCGTCACTCCACGAGCAGTACTTC	CASSPRLASLHEQYF
TRBJ2-4	TRBD1	TRBV12-3/TRBV12-4	NA	TGTGCCAGCAGTTTAGGGGGGACAGATCATTTAGCCAAAAACATTCAGTACTTC	CASSLGGTDHLAKNIQYF
TRBJ2-1	TRBD2	TRBV4-3	few	TGCGCCAGCAGCCAAGATACGGGGACTAGCTTCTACAATGAGCAGTTCTTC	CASSQDTGTSFYNEQFF
TRBJ1-2	NA	TRBV12-3/TRBV12-4	few	TGTGCCAGCAGCCCCGGGGTTGCGCAGCTTGGCTACACCTTC	CASSPGVAQLGYTF
TRBJ2-5	TRBD1	TRBV4-2	NA	TGTGCCAGCAGCCAATACAGGGGCCTAGGGGAGACCCAGTACTTC	CASSQYRGLGETQYF
TRBJ2-5	NA	TRBV25-1	NA	TGTGCCAGCAGTGAATTCTGGAGCACGGGGACCCAGTACTTC	CASSEFWSTGTQYF
TRBJ2-3	NA	TRBV2	many	TGTGCCACGTCAGGGACGCCGAGCACAGATACGCAGTATTTT	CATSGTPSTDTQYF
TRBJ2-7	TRBD1	TRBV13	NA	TGTGCCAGCAGCCCTGGACAGGGAAGGTACGAGCAGTACTTC	CASSPGQGRYEQYF
TRBJ2-5	NA	TRBV28	NA	TGTGCCAGCAGCCCCCTGACAGGAGCTGGAGAGACCCAGTACTTC	CASSPLTGAGETQYF